The entry that follows covers one T cell receptor beta chain sequence. Its antigen remains unknown. TCRdb fed the reads into MiXCR, producing one record per CDR3 protein. Of about 180,000 distinct CDR3 sequences in the sample, about 18% are singletons; the top ten hold around 25%. This CDR3 spans 16 amino acids. Per the germline V gene, CDR1 is SGHDN and CDR2 is FVKESK. Trimming took off 1 base at V and 2 bases at J, with 15 bases between the two ends. The data belong to a study of T cell repertoires in cytomegalovirus infection. Turning to the study itself: The public TCR beta signatures pointed to both CMV infection and matching HLA type.

Findings and limits, study-wide: HLA-C-restricted CMV-specific TCR beta clonotypes were dominant in the ex vivo response. The cumulative frequency of public TCR beta families identified carriers of CMV plus the relevant HLA.

The sample was CD8+ T cells from PBMCs. The chain couples TRBV14 to TRBJ2-7; D perhaps matches TRBD1 (5 bases). This TCR came from a human donor in good health (CMV status not recorded). Some clones in this sample may be carry-over from other donors' samples. CDR3 sequence reads: CASSQVGPGWAYEQYF. The CDR3 coding sequence is TGTGCCAGCAGCCAAGTGGGGCCCGGTTGGGCCTACGAGCAGTACTTC. Filled out from reference TRBV14 and TRBJ2-7, the complete variable domain reads EAGVTQFPSHSVIEKGQTVTLRCDPISGHDNLYWYRRVMGKEIKFLLHFVKESKQDESGMPNNRFLAERTGGTYSTLKVQPAELEDSGVYFCASSQVGPGWAYEQYFGPGTRLTVT.